The rows below give T cell receptor beta chains drawn from one sample of a study of identical twins. TCRdb reprocessed the 5' RACE reads with MiXCR, giving one entry per CDR3 protein. In the table there are about 720,000 distinct CDR3 sequences, over 15% of which are singletons. This same sample was also taken into another study, of T cells expressing NK-cell markers.

Material for sequencing was PBMCs. The receptor source for this set is a woman aged 18-29 years in good health. CDR3s include the opening cysteine and the closing phenylalanine or tryptophan. A D gene is named only where the DNA matches it firmly. Only some rows state a clone size, as once, few, many or a class for expanded clones.

CDR3: CASSPRQGMGNTEAFF
DNA: TGTGCCAGCAGCCCCAGACAGGGGATGGGGAACACTGAAGCTTTCTTT
size: .
J: TRBJ1-1
V: TRBV4-2
D: TRBD1

CDR3: CASSLENTPGGEQYF
DNA: TGTGCCAGCTCACTCGAGAATACTCCTGGCGGTGAGCAGTACTTC
size: once
J: TRBJ2-7
V: TRBV18
D: .

CDR3: CASSADGYYNEQFF
DNA: TGTGCCAGTAGTGCTGACGGATATTACAATGAGCAGTTCTTC
size: .
J: TRBJ2-1
V: TRBV19
D: .

CDR3: CASSIYQAYEQYF
DNA: TGTGCCAGCAGCATCTACCAAGCTTACGAGCAGTACTTC
size: .
J: TRBJ2-7
V: TRBV7-3
D: .

CDR3: CAISDGAAGRATNEKLFF
DNA: TGTGCCATCAGTGATGGGGCGGCAGGCCGAGCAACTAATGAAAAACTGTTTTTT
size: .
J: TRBJ1-4
V: TRBV10-3
D: .

CDR3: CASSLAREREDRETQYF
DNA: TGTGCCAGCAGCTTAGCGCGGGAGCGGGAGGACCGGGAGACCCAGTACTTC
size: .
J: TRBJ2-5
V: TRBV7-9
D: TRBD2

CDR3: CASSQDNGSYNEQFF
DNA: TGCGCCAGCAGCCAAGATAATGGAAGCTACAATGAGCAGTTCTTC
size: few
J: TRBJ2-1
V: TRBV4-1
D: .

CDR3: CASSTEQGHKQYF
DNA: TGTGCCAGCAGCACTGAACAGGGGCACAAGCAGTACTTC
size: many
J: TRBJ2-7
V: TRBV7-9
D: TRBD1

CDR3: CASSSPLAGATYNEQFF
DNA: TGTGCCAGCAGCTCGCCACTAGCGGGAGCGACCTACAATGAGCAGTTCTTC
size: .
J: TRBJ2-1
V: TRBV7-9
D: TRBD2

CDR3: CASSDTRGRVNEQFF
DNA: TGTGCCAGCAGTGACACCCGGGGGCGTGTAAATGAGCAGTTCTTC
size: few
J: TRBJ2-1
V: TRBV6-1
D: .

CDR3: CASRALAVEQFF
DNA: TGTGCCAGCAGGGCCTTAGCGGTTGAGCAGTTCTTC
size: many
J: TRBJ2-1
V: TRBV12-3/TRBV12-4
D: .

CDR3: CSAVRGQIRNEQFF
DNA: TGCAGTGCTGTCCGGGGCCAAATTCGGAATGAGCAGTTCTTC
size: few
J: TRBJ2-1
V: TRBV20-1
D: .

CDR3: CASSEWRQPFYEQYF
DNA: TGTGCCAGCAGTGAATGGAGGCAGCCGTTCTACGAGCAGTACTTC
size: .
J: TRBJ2-7
V: TRBV6-1
D: .

CDR3: CSAVPGTEAFF
DNA: TGCAGTGCAGTTCCCGGAACTGAAGCTTTCTTT
size: few
J: TRBJ1-1
V: TRBV20-1
D: .

CDR3: CATSESGRSYNEQFF
DNA: TGTGCCACCAGTGAGAGCGGGAGAAGTTACAATGAGCAGTTCTTC
size: .
J: TRBJ2-1
V: TRBV24-1
D: TRBD2

CDR3: CASSDPRESYEQYF
DNA: TGTGCCAGCAGTGATCCCAGGGAATCCTACGAGCAGTACTTC
size: few
J: TRBJ2-7
V: TRBV25-1
D: .

CDR3: CSGSGRVMGLITDTQYF
DNA: TGCAGCGGTAGCGGGAGGGTTATGGGGCTTATCACAGATACGCAGTATTTT
size: few
J: TRBJ2-3
V: TRBV29-1
D: TRBD2

CDR3: CASSRPSGPANSYNEQFF
DNA: TGTGCCAGCAGCCGTCCATCGGGACCCGCAAACTCCTACAATGAGCAGTTCTTC
size: few
J: TRBJ2-1
V: TRBV7-3
D: .

CDR3: CASKLRGGADTQYF
DNA: TGTGCCAGCAAGTTAAGGGGAGGAGCAGATACGCAGTATTTT
size: many
J: TRBJ2-3
V: TRBV2
D: .

CDR3: CASSVGPGTSSTDTQYF
DNA: TGCGCCAGCAGCGTGGGACCCGGGACTAGTAGCACAGATACGCAGTATTTT
size: few
J: TRBJ2-3
V: TRBV5-1
D: TRBD2

CDR3: CATSEGTSLRSGANVLTF
DNA: TGTGCCACCAGTGAAGGGACTTCCCTGCGGTCTGGGGCCAACGTCCTGACTTTC
size: few
J: TRBJ2-6
V: TRBV15
D: .

CDR3: CASSPRQGPTTDTQYF
DNA: TGTGCCAGCAGCCCCAGACAGGGACCTACCACAGATACGCAGTATTTT
size: few
J: TRBJ2-3
V: TRBV7-6
D: TRBD1

CDR3: CASAGRGPAKNYGYTF
DNA: TGTGCCTCCGCCGGGAGGGGGCCCGCTAAGAACTATGGCTACACCTTC
size: .
J: TRBJ1-2
V: TRBV30
D: TRBD1

CDR3: CAAHSTDYGYTF
DNA: TGTGCCGCTCATTCTACGGATTATGGCTACACCTTC
size: few
J: TRBJ1-2
V: TRBV12-3/TRBV12-4
D: .